The 26 T cell receptor beta chains presented below share a single source sample, sequenced in a study of tumor-infiltrating lymphocytes in primary liver carcinoma (TCRdb year 2017). Sequencing used an Illumina HiSeq 2500. Using a constant-region primer and ProtoScript II reverse transcriptase, TCRbeta-specific cDNA was reverse-transcribed from around 500 ng total RNA. TCRbeta libraries were built with three nested multiplex PCR rounds, a slightly modified ARM-PCR procedure. The first two PCR rounds used multiplex TRBV1-TRBV30 forward primers with a Cbeta reverse primer, each for approximately 9 cycles. TCRdb's own reprocessing of the public reads used fastp at Q25 and MiXCR and kept productive beta chains. Rows merge per CDR3 protein into single entries with the most common DNA and genes. Present in this sample are fewer than 350,000 distinct CDR3 sequences, over 55% of which were seen just once. The ten largest clones add up to more than 8.5% of the sample.

Blood RNA was extracted from unsorted whole blood using TRIzol reagent, and germline DNA was obtained with the DNeasy Blood & Tissue kit. The sample consisted of peripheral blood. These receptors all come from a man aged 40-49 years with primary liver carcinoma and hepatitis B virus infection.

Only a few counts were recorded for this clonotype. V gene TRBV30 combines with J gene TRBJ1-2; D not resolved. Trimming took off 3 bases at V and 0 bases at J, with 11 bases between the two ends. Per germline, CDR1 GTSNPN and CDR2 SVGIG (reference sequence). This CDR3 contains 14 residues. CDR3 protein: CAWSPGIANYGYTF. The CDR3, as DNA: TGTGCCTGGAGCCCGGGGATAGCTAACTATGGCTACACCTTC.

At least ten counts were recorded for this clonotype. The chain joins TRBV6-5 to TRBJ2-3; TRBD2 matches 9 bases. V lost 0 bases, J lost 4 bases, and 5 bases stayed unmatched. The CDR3 extends over 16 amino acids. CDR1 is MNHEY, CDR2 SVGAGI, per germline. CDR3 residues: CASSYSGGRDADTQYF. CDR3 nucleotide sequence: TGTGCCAGCAGTTACTCGGGCGGGAGGGACGCAGATACGCAGTATTTT.

Note on this clonotype: A much larger clonotype is one base distant, so this may be a read error. CDR3 nucleotides: TGTGCCAGCAGCCAAGGGTCGAGCTCCCACAATGAGCAGTTCTTC. It is translated as CASSQGSSSHNEQFF. The chain couples TRBV4-2 to TRBJ2-1; D remains unclear. CDR1 LGHNA and CDR2 YNFKEQ come from the germline V gene. The CDR3 is 15 residues long.

Concerning this clonotype: A much larger clone differs by one base, so this may be a read error. The chain couples TRBV4-1 to TRBJ1-2; no clear D. This CDR3 region has 13 residues. Per germline, CDR1 MGHRA and CDR2 YSYEKL. The CDR3 region has the DNA TGCACCAGCAGCCAAGGAGTGGGTTTCGGCTACACCTTC. Protein: CTSSQGVGFGYTF.

In regard to this clonotype: The conserved final phenylalanine or tryptophan is absent from the CDR3, which likely points to a read error. This chain connects TRBV11-2 to TRBJ2-2; TRBD2 might be the D (6 bases). Deletions cut 5 bases from V and 1 base from J, with 17 bases between. The germline V gene has CDR1 SGHAT and CDR2 FQNNGV. CDR3 size: 17 residues. DNA of the CDR3: TGTGCCAGCAGCATGTTTTCGCGGCGGGAGAACACCGGGGAGCTGTTTTAT. Translated: CASSMFSRRENTGELFY.

Note on this clonotype: A much larger clone lies a single base off, so this may be a read error. This rearrangement joins TRBV29-1 to TRBJ2-3; possibly TRBD2 for D (6 bases). The CDR3 has 14 residues. Germline loops: CDR1 SQVTM, CDR2 ANQGSEA. V dropped 5 bases and J dropped 0 bases, with 12 bases sitting between them. The CDR3 loop is CSVSGGVSTDTQYF. The CDR3 DNA is TGCAGCGTTTCTGGCGGGGTTAGCACAGATACGCAGTATTTT.

For the CDR3, the DNA is TGTGCCAGCAGGGCGGGGGGGAGCACAGATACGCAGTATTTT. As protein: CASRAGGSTDTQYF. The chain uses TRBV6-6 and TRBJ2-3; 9 bases align to TRBD2. The germline V gene has CDR1 MNHNY and CDR2 SVGAGI (reference sequence). The CDR3 is made up of 14 amino acids. V trimming: 6 bases; J trimming: 0 bases; junction bases outside the gene matches: 1.

This clonotype occurred once. A much larger clone differs from this one at a single base, so this may be a read error. The chain has TRBV10-3 and TRBJ2-5, with 7 bases aligning to TRBD2. The J segment lost 3 bases and the V segment lost 4 bases, leaving 11 bases of the junction unmatched. The CDR3 loop spans 16 amino acids. Germline V gives CDR1 ENHRY, CDR2 SYGVKD. CDR3: CAISAGSGKAKETQYF. The CDR3 DNA sequence: TGTGCCATCAGTGCGGGGAGCGGGAAGGCCAAAGAGACCCAGTACTTC.

The table lists this clonotype with a count of one. Germline is not matched at one junction end, which may reflect a read error. The gene calls are TRBV4-2 and TRBJ2-1, with D hard to call. This CDR3 contains 15 residues. The germline V gene has CDR1 LGHNA and CDR2 YNFKEQ. CDR3 in amino acids: CASSHVSFSVNELFF. The DNA of the CDR3 is TGTGCTAGCAGCCATGTTAGTTTTTCCGTCAATGAGCTGTTCTTC.

The chain employs TRBV7-9 and TRBJ2-5; 7 positions match TRBD2. Germline-derived CDR1 and CDR2 are SEHNR and FQNEAQ (reference sequence). The ends lost 2 bases at V and 4 bases at J; junction bases unmatched: 4. The length of the CDR3 is 14 residues. The CDR3 is CASSLLAEGETQYF. The CDR3 coding sequence is TGTGCCAGCAGCTTACTAGCGGAGGGAGAGACCCAGTACTTC. Variable domain in full (rest from reference TRBV7-9 and TRBJ2-5): DTGVSQNPRHKITKRGQNVTFRCDPISEHNRLYWYRQTLGQGPEFLTYFQNEAQLEKSRLLSDRFSAERPKGSFSTLEIQRTEQGDSAMYLCASSLLAEGETQYFGPGTRLLVL.

In its sample, this clonotype was seen once. In DNA, the CDR3 is TGTGCCAGCAGCTCGACACGATCCTACAATGAGCAGTTCTTC. Its translation is CASSSTRSYNEQFF. The rearrangement uses TRBV11-1 and TRBJ2-1; D uncertain. Trimming pared 4 bases from V and 1 base from J, leaving 8 bases between. The CDR3 extends over 14 amino acids. CDR1 is SGHAT and CDR2 is FQDESV in the germline V gene (reference sequence). Complete variable domain (other parts from reference TRBV11-1 and TRBJ2-1): EAEVAQSPRYKITEKSQAVAFWCDPISGHATLYWYRQILGQGPELLVQFQDESVVDDSQLPKDRFSAERLKGVDSTLKIQPAELGDSAMYLCASSSTRSYNEQFFGPGTRLTVL.

For this clonotype: The junction and the germline gene differ at one end; a read error may be behind it. The CDR3 here is CANSPSRDQETQYF. Written as DNA, the CDR3 is TGTGCCAACAGCCCGAGCCGAGACCAAGAGACCCAATACTTC. The rearrangement links TRBV11-1 to TRBJ2-5; no clear D. This CDR3 comprises 14 residues. Germline assignment: CDR1 SGHAT and CDR2 FQDESV (reference sequence).

This clonotype occurred many times. V usage is TRBV12-3 or TRBV12-4 and J usage is TRBJ2-3; D unresolved. The CDR3 has 14 amino acids. Trimming pared 3 bases from V and 2 bases from J, leaving 9 bases between. The CDR3 loop is CASSFAQNTDTQYF. DNA for the CDR3: TGTGCCAGCAGTTTCGCCCAGAACACAGATACGCAGTATTTT.

In the case of this clonotype: A read error may be the cause here, since a much bigger clone is one base away. The chain employs TRBV14 and TRBJ2-2, with D hard to call. Trimming took off 6 bases at V and 4 bases at J, with 12 bases between the two ends. This CDR3 contains 14 residues. Germline CDR1 and CDR2: SGHDN and FVKESK. CDR3 sequence (DNA): TGTGCCAGCAGTCTTTACATAGTCACCGGGGAGCTGTTTTTT. Amino acids: CASSLYIVTGELFF.

V usage is TRBV19 and J usage is TRBJ1-5; D gene unclear. Trimming cost V 7 bases and J 5 bases, with 9 bases left between them. Per germline, CDR1 LNHDA and CDR2 SQIVND (reference sequence). The CDR3 length is 12 residues. The CDR3, as DNA: TGTGCCAGTAATAGCGGGCATCAGCCCCAGCATTTT. It yields the protein CASNSGHQPQHF.

This clonotype was detected only a few times. The junction and the germline gene differ at one end; a read error may be behind it. The genes are TRBV11-2 and TRBJ2-3, with 10 bases fitting TRBD2. This CDR3 comprises 18 residues. CDR1 and CDR2 (germline): SGHAT, FQNNGV. CDR3 sequence: CASSVRLSASGSGDTQYF. In nucleotides, the CDR3 is TGTGCCAGCAGCGTTCGCCTGTCGGCTAGCGGGAGTGGAGATACACAGTATTTT.

This sequence joins TRBV11-1 and TRBJ2-7; TRBD1 matches 8 bases. J gave up 6 bases and V 5 bases, and 6 bases lay outside the gene matches. The CDR3 loop spans 13 amino acids. The V gene's germline CDR1 is SGHAT and CDR2 FQDESV (reference sequence). The DNA for the CDR3 is TGTGCCAGCAGCCGACAGGGGCAGCGCGAGCAGTACTTC. This codes for CASSRQGQREQYF.

This clonotype was seen a few times. V usage is TRBV5-6 and J usage is TRBJ2-1, with D uncertain. The germline V and J ends were trimmed by 7 bases and 5 bases, with 16 bases remaining between them. Germline V gene lookup returns CDR1 SGHDT and CDR2 YYEEEE. The CDR3 is made up of 14 amino acids. The DNA for the CDR3 is TGTGCCAGCGTCCGGATTGGCGCGGACAATGAGCAGTTCTTC. It codes for CASVRIGADNEQFF. The complete variable domain, with remaining parts taken from reference TRBV5-6 and TRBJ2-1, reads DAGVTQSPTHLIKTRGQQVTLRCSPKSGHDTVSWYQQALGQGPQFIFQYYEEEERQRGNFPDRFSGHQFPNYSSELNVNALLLGDSALYLCASVRIGADNEQFFGPGTRLTVL.

This chain connects TRBV4-3 to TRBJ2-7; the match to TRBD2 covers 7 bases. Losses at the gene ends were 6 bases for V and 3 bases for J; bases not matched to a gene: 14. CDR3 length equals 16 residues. Per germline, CDR1 LGHNA and CDR2 YSLEER. CDR3 bases: TGCGCCAGCAGAATCTTGACGCGGGAGATCCTCTACGAGCAGTACTTC. It is translated as CASRILTREILYEQYF.

Notes on this clonotype: A much bigger clone sits one base away, suggesting this may be a read error. Because the CDR3 is missing its conserved closing phenylalanine or tryptophan, this is likely a read error. The rearrangement uses TRBV29-1 and TRBJ2-2; D is perhaps TRBD2 (5 bases). CDR1 SQVTM and CDR2 ANQGSEA come from the germline V gene. This CDR3 spans 15 amino acids. The germline V and J ends were trimmed by 6 bases and 2 bases, with 16 bases remaining between them. CDR3 DNA: TGCAGCGTACACTTAGGTAGCGCCAACACCGGGGAGCTGTTTTCT. This gives the protein CSVHLGSANTGELFS.

To note about this clonotype: A much larger clonotype is one base distant, so this may be a read error. This chain uses TRBV28 with TRBJ1-3; D gene uncertain. CDR1 is MDHEN, CDR2 SYDVKM, per germline. V shed 5 bases and J shed 8 bases, with 13 bases lying between them. The CDR3 runs to 13 residues. The CDR3 sequence: CASSLSRKDTIYF. The CDR3 DNA follows: TGTGCCAGCAGTCTTTCACGGAAAGACACCATATATTTT. The full variable domain, its missing parts supplied by reference TRBV28 and TRBJ1-3, is DVKVTQSSRYLVKRTGEKVFLECVQDMDHENMFWYRQDPGLGLRLIYFSYDVKMKEKGDIPEGYSVSREKKERFSLILESASTNQTSMYLCASSLSRKDTIYFGEGSWLTVV.

As concerns this clonotype: This could be a read error, since a much larger clone is one nucleotide away. This rearrangement joins TRBV12-3 or TRBV12-4 to TRBJ2-6; 9 bases fit TRBD1. The length of the CDR3 is 17 residues. DNA for the CDR3: TGTGCCAGCAGTTCTGGGACAGGGAGGTCTGGGGCCAACATCCTGACTTTC. Amino acid sequence: CASSSGTGRSGANILTF.

This chain connects TRBV5-1 to TRBJ1-5; D is unresolved. CDR3 length: 13 amino acids. Trimming took off 6 bases at V and 3 bases at J, with 10 bases between the two ends. Germline lookup yields CDR1 SGHRS and CDR2 YFSETQ. CDR3 bases: TGCGCCAGCAAACGGGGTCCCAATCAGCCCCAGCATTTT. Translating it yields CASKRGPNQPQHF.

The V gene is TRBV6-6, the J gene TRBJ1-6, with 7 nucleotides matching TRBD1. V lost 2 bases, J lost 5 bases, and 12 bases stayed unmatched. There are 18 residues in the CDR3. CDR1 and CDR2 (germline): MNHNY, SVGAGI (reference sequence). The CDR3 DNA reads as TGTGCCAGCAGTTACAAAGGGCGCCCAGGGGGTGATAATTCACCCCTCCACTTT. Translated: CASSYKGRPGGDNSPLHF.

As regards this clonotype: Given a much more abundant clone one base away, this may be a read error. The chain employs TRBV29-1 and TRBJ1-2, with D unclear. The CDR3 consists of 13 residues. The germline CDR1 and CDR2 sequences are SQVTM and ANQGSEA. Trimming left V 1 base short and J 1 base short, with 7 bases between. This CDR3 reads CSVEGRDNYGYTF. The CDR3 DNA reads as TGCAGCGTTGAAGGGAGGGATAACTATGGCTACACCTTC.

On this clonotype: Its ends do not fully match the called genes, so a read error is possible. The rearrangement links TRBV11-1 to TRBJ2-1, with D possibly TRBD2 on 5 matching bases. The CDR3 contains 15 residues. Germline-derived CDR1 and CDR2 are SGHAT and FQDESV (reference sequence). Here the CDR3 reads CDSSLAREGYNEQLF. DNA for the CDR3: TGTGACAGCAGCCTAGCCCGCGAGGGATACAATGAGCAGCTCTTC.